The sequence of this T cell receptor (beta chain) was determined in a study of T cell responses to AZD1222 COVID-19 vaccine. Points from the study as a whole: Within unmutated variant regions lay the reported targets of nearly half of spike-specific TCRs.

Method: immunoSEQ multiplex PCR; TCRdb's copy keeps in-frame clones and lacks some. In the table there are about 140,000 clones, around 84% of which are singletons. Worth noting for this clone: Its antigen is as yet unknown.

Trimming took 0 bases from V and 4 from J, leaving 13 bases between them. This CDR3 region has 15 residues. Germline values: CDR1 MNHEY, CDR2 SMNVEV (reference sequence). The study pooled second doses at about 4 or about 12 weeks. The chain couples TRBV27 to TRBJ2-7; TRBD2 is a possible D gene (5 bases). The material was peripheral blood, obtained 28 days after the second AZD1222 dose. This sequence originates from an adult who received the AZD1222 COVID-19 vaccine. Here the CDR3 DNA reads TGTGCCAGCAGTTTATCAGCCCCCTCGGGGTACGAGCAGTACTTC. It translates to CASSLSAPSGYEQYF.